The subject of this entry is one T cell receptor (beta chain). This clonotype was observed at least ten times. Its antigen has not been determined. The sample holds no much larger clone one base away, and base qualities are not on file. This entry is derived from a study of T cells in Graves' hyperthyroidism and ophthalmopathy (dated by TCRdb to about 2019). Context from the whole study: Peripheral blood was collected at initial diagnosis, before any treatment. The approximately 100 discovery patients were randomly split 7:3 into training and test sets. After blood sampling, hyperthyroidism patients were treated with methimazole at a starting dose of 30 mg daily, and ophthalmopathy patients were treated with high-dose intravenous methylprednisolone. Thyroid tissue and blood T-cell repertoires from several Graves' hyperthyroidism patients were also compared in the study. The paper reports TCR Vbeta CDR3 sequencing of about 140 peripheral blood samples: fewer than 50 ophthalmopathy, some 80 hyperthyroidism and 17 progressor patients. An independent validation cohort of fewer than 20 hyperthyroidism patients and approximately 15 patients who later progressed to ophthalmopathy tested prospective prediction of ophthalmopathy. To identify distinguishing TCR V-J signatures, a discovery cohort of 100 or so patients was used, comprising 40 to 45 with Graves' ophthalmopathy and around 57 with stable Graves' hyperthyroidism.

Reading the germline V gene gives CDR1 ENHRY and CDR2 SYGVKD. The CDR3, from cysteine to phenylalanine, totals 15 residues. Left in the record is the CDR3 DNA by itself, 45 bases read in frame from the first base. Trimmed from V: 5 bases; trimmed from J: 1 base; junction bases lacking a gene match: 4. Amplification of TCR beta CDR3 regions was carried out from RNA transcripts. For the first round of RT-PCR on the TCR CDR3, the HTBI primer set was used together with the Qiagen OneStep RT-PCR kit. Libraries were constructed in a second round of multiplex PCR, after which size selection and purification were carried out. Paired-end sequencing of the libraries was performed with 100 bp reads on an Illumina HiSeq2000. As for the authors' bioinformatics: SOAPnuke was used to process the raw data, throwing out any read that contained adapters or uncalled bases, had a mean Phred below 15, or lacked an exact constant-primer or identifier match. High-quality paired reads were merged with COPE v1.2.5, and unique nucleotide sequences were defined as clonotypes. MiTCR v1.1 was used to align clonotypes to the IMGT TRBV, TRBD and TRBJ reference segments. The analysis included only V-J combinations with a frequency above 0.0001, which together covered roughly 99% of the repertoires. The TCS score was defined as F50 (clonal expansion) divided by E x V (chaos), with BLOSUM62-based TCRdist calculated between CDR3 peptides within each V-J. Welch's t-statistics and random forest reduced around 550 V-J features to 10 to 15, which were used in a naive Bayes classifier (R e1071). The public reads were run again by TCRdb, first through fastp at Q25 and then through MiXCR, and only productive beta chains were kept. Under each unique CDR3 protein, matching rows form one entry showing the most common genes and DNA. The V and J calls reflect TCRdb's pipeline rather than the authors' work. The sample table holds some 560,000 distinct CDR3 sequences, of which around a sixth were seen once. The biggest ten clones account for approximately 7.4% of the sample.

General findings and caveats noted by the study authors: In validation, the model predicted progression to ophthalmopathy with roughly 70% sensitivity and 72.22% specificity, a median of roughly seven months before onset. Most expanded thyroid clonotypes (frequency above 0.001) were also detected in blood, a finding suggesting that blood repertoires may reflect thyroid immune responses. Ophthalmopathy was separated from stable hyperthyroidism by a 13 V-J signature model, with about 86% sensitivity and about 81% specificity obtained in cross-validation and 80%/75% obtained in testing. No statistical method was used to fix the sample size in advance, and group allocation was not hidden from the investigators.

Stable Graves' hyperthyroidism was defined as no progression to ophthalmopathy during 18 months of follow-up. Hyperthyroidism patients were aged 18 to 65 years and newly diagnosed, with disease duration of less than 2 months. Any patient with an uncontrolled infection, another autoimmune disease, pregnancy or lactation was excluded. Diagnoses were established on the basis of clinical symptoms, serum thyroxine and TRAb, thyroid ultrasound, and orbital computed tomography. PBMCs were isolated from 8 to 10 ml of fresh peripheral blood by Ficoll-Paque density gradient centrifugation. Total RNA was extracted with Trizol reagent, and quality was checked on an Agilent 2100 Bioanalyzer.

This TCR was sampled from a woman in her twenties or thirties with Graves' hyperthyroidism. The chain is made from TRBV10-3 and TRBJ2-7; TRBD1 matches 11 bases in the middle. Sequencing used blood. The sequence in DNA is TGTGCCATCAGTTGGGGGACAGGGGGTTCCTACGAGCAGTACTTC. Translated, this gives CAISWGTGGSYEQYF.